This T cell receptor (beta chain) was observed in a study of blood T cell repertoires in COVID-19. Study in general: Sites in the United States, Italy and Spain provided acute and convalescent COVID-19 samples. T cells, B-cell-depleted T cells, or PBMCs provided the cDNA or gDNA that served as material.

The CDR3 totals 14 residues. CDR1 SNHLY and CDR2 FYNNEI come from the germline V gene. Trimming shortened V by 4 bases and J by 3 bases, and 10 bases separated the two germline ends. Per the authors' pipeline: Amplifying reference gene primers gave estimates of nucleated cell counts. Some clones are missing from TCRdb's copy, which holds only in-frame ones; the method was immunoSEQ multiplex PCR. D and trimming come from the DNA, and the V and J calls and clone size come from that table. Of approximately 62,000 clones listed, approximately 90% are singletons. The V gene is TRBV2, the J gene TRBJ1-5; tentatively, D is TRBD1 (5 bases). Specimen: peripheral blood. The source of this sequence is a man in his fifties or sixties with acute or convalescent COVID-19. As DNA, the CDR3 is TGTGCCAGCAGTGCCGACAGTTACAATCAGCCCCAGCATTTT. This encodes CASSADSYNQPQHF.